This T cell receptor beta chain was recovered during a study of beta chain features in type 1 diabetes. Overall study: Sorted cells numbering under 140,000,000 were examined across all samples. Notes on the study in general: Moderate but significant shortening of TCRB CDR3s was recorded in all four CD4+ subsets from Type 1 diabetes patients.

This clone came up a few times. Its antigen is undetermined. An end of the junction does not agree with germline; a read error may underlie this. CDR1 is MGHDK, CDR2 SYGVNS, per germline. The CDR3 spans 14 residues. Reverse transcription of all isolated RNA meant that expressed TCRB transcripts were sequenced. Repertoires were generated with immunoSEQ multiplex PCR, while TCRdb's copy carries only in-frame clones and drops some. The sample lists a few hundred thousand clones; approximately 31% were seen once. Sorted populations all had greater than 98% purity. V gene TRBV25-1 combines with J gene TRBJ1-2; the D is unclear. The sequencing input was naive CD4+ T cells from blood. This sequence was found in a man younger than 35 in good health. The CDR3 protein is CASSEVDVNYGYTF. The DNA of the CDR3 is TGTGCCAGCAGTGAAGTCGACGTTAACTACGGCTACACCTTC.